Each of the 32 T cell receptor beta chains below was sequenced from the same sample in a study of CD8 T cells in Susac syndrome. Random hexamers were used to reverse transcribe an amount of about 0.45 to 1 ug RNA. TCRdb redid the calling of the immunoSEQ multiplex PCR reads with MiXCR, one entry per CDR3 protein. The data hold hundreds of thousands of distinct CDR3 sequences, with over 85% observed a single time. The sequenced sample was CD4+ T cells from PBMCs. The receptors originated from a human donor with multiple sclerosis.

The gene calls are TRBV12-3 or TRBV12-4 and TRBJ2-1, with no clear D. The CDR3 is 13 amino acids. Trimming pared 5 bases from V and 3 bases from J, leaving 8 bases between. CDR3 nucleotides: TGTGCCAGCAGTCCTCAATACTACAATGAGCAGTTCTTC. It codes for CASSPQYYNEQFF.

The chain recombines TRBV5-1 with TRBJ2-2; TRBD1 or TRBD2 may be the D gene (5 bases each). V lost 0 bases and J lost 0, with 15 bases in between. Germline CDR1 and CDR2: SGHRS and YFSETQ. There are 18 residues in the CDR3. CDR3: CASSLAGAVFSNTGELFF. CDR3 DNA: TGCGCCAGCAGCTTGGCCGGGGCGGTGTTTTCGAACACCGGGGAGCTGTTTTTT.

The chain couples TRBV9 to TRBJ2-1; no reliable D call. V was pared by 4 bases and J by 5 bases, with 16 bases between. Germline CDR1 is SGDLS and CDR2 is YYNGEE. The CDR3 runs to 15 residues. CDR3 amino acids: CASSPLAPADNEQFF. In DNA, the CDR3 is TGTGCCAGCAGCCCCCTTGCCCCGGCCGACAATGAGCAGTTCTTC.

V usage is TRBV19 and J usage is TRBJ2-5, with TRBD1 identical over 10 bases. Germline assignment: CDR1 LNHDA and CDR2 SQIVND (reference sequence). The CDR3 has 15 residues. Trimming took 8 bases from V and 4 from J; bases not matched to a gene: 10. CDR3 residues: CASGSGQGVGETQYF. The CDR3 coding sequence is TGTGCCAGTGGTTCCGGACAGGGGGTAGGAGAGACCCAGTACTTC.

The J gene is TRBJ2-7, the V gene TRBV5-1; D could derive from TRBD1 or TRBD2 (6 bases each). Deletions cut 3 bases from V and 6 bases from J, with 16 bases between. The CDR3 runs 14 residues. Per germline, CDR1 SGHRS and CDR2 YFSETQ. The CDR3 region has the DNA TGCGCCAGCAGCTCATTGAGGGGGGCCGGCGAGCAGTACTTC. Amino acids: CASSSLRGAGEQYF.

The V and J genes are TRBV7-8 and TRBJ2-3; 9 nucleotides line up with TRBD2. The V segment lost 2 bases and the J segment 3 bases; nucleotides outside the gene matches: 9. The CDR3 has 17 residues. CDR1 SGHVS and CDR2 FQNEAQ come from the germline V gene. The DNA of the CDR3 is TGTGCCAGCAGCTTAAAGCGTCCTAGCGGGGTAACAGATACGCAGTATTTT. It yields the protein CASSLKRPSGVTDTQYF.

This rearrangement joins TRBV29-1 to TRBJ2-3; D might be TRBD1 (7 bases). Germline values: CDR1 SQVTM, CDR2 ANQGSEA. CDR3 length: 14 amino acids. V lost 7 bases, J lost 0 bases, and 14 bases lay in between. CDR3 nucleotide sequence: TGCAGCGCCGGCGGGACAGCAAGCACAGATACGCAGTATTTT. Translation gives CSAGGTASTDTQYF.

This chain uses TRBV12-3 or TRBV12-4 with TRBJ1-2; the D gene is possibly TRBD1 (6 bases). V was clipped by 2 bases and J by 4 bases, with 14 bases between them. CDR3 length: 15 residues. The CDR3: CASSLMGAGGYGYTF. DNA for the CDR3: TGTGCCAGCAGTTTAATGGGGGCCGGTGGCTATGGCTACACCTTC.

This chain joins TRBV27 and TRBJ1-2; TRBD1 agrees at 8 bases. V shed 8 bases and J 8 bases; nucleotides not matched to a gene: 10. The CDR3 contains 13 residues. Germline V CDR1 and CDR2: MNHEY, SMNVEV (reference sequence). The CDR3 reads CASLTWTGWGYTF. As DNA, the CDR3 is TGTGCCAGCCTAACCTGGACAGGGTGGGGCTACACCTTC.

The V and J genes are TRBV30 and TRBJ2-2, with TRBD2 identical over 10 bases. The CDR3 spans 14 residues. Germline V gene data show CDR1 as GTSNPN and CDR2 as SVGIG (reference sequence). Trimming at V came to 3 bases and at J to 4 bases, leaving 2 bases not matched to a gene. The CDR3 DNA sequence: TGTGCCTGGAGGGGGACTAGCGTCACCGGGGAGCTGTTTTTT. It is translated as CAWRGTSVTGELFF.

This rearrangement joins TRBV14 to TRBJ2-3; 9 bases are a match to TRBD2. CDR1 is SGHDN and CDR2 is FVKESK in the germline V gene. CDR3 size: 15 residues. J lost 3 bases, V lost 4 bases, and 5 bases had no gene match. CDR3: CASSPQGLATDTQYF. DNA for the CDR3: TGTGCCAGCAGCCCCCAGGGACTAGCAACAGATACGCAGTATTTT.

The CDR3 protein is CASSPVAGGVTGELFF. DNA of the CDR3: TGTGCCAGTAGTCCAGTAGCGGGGGGCGTCACCGGGGAGCTGTTTTTT. The chain uses TRBV19 and TRBJ2-2; TRBD2 aligns across 10 bases. The CDR3 contains 16 residues. Germline CDR1 and CDR2: LNHDA and SQIVND (reference sequence). Losses at the gene ends were 5 bases for V and 4 bases for J; bases not matched to a gene: 7.

The V and J genes are TRBV7-3 and TRBJ2-1; D might be TRBD2 (5 bases). The CDR3 contains 16 residues. The germline gives CDR1 SGHTA, CDR2 FQGTGA. The V and J ends lost 0 bases and 7 bases respectively, with 16 bases between them. The CDR3 loop is CASSLTLALGENEQFF. CDR3 sequence (DNA): TGTGCCAGCAGCTTAACTCTAGCTCTCGGCGAAAATGAGCAGTTCTTC.

The rearrangement joins TRBV3-1 to TRBJ2-1; 7 positions agree with TRBD2. CDR1 and CDR2 (germline): LGHDT, YNNKEL (reference sequence). V lost 0 bases and J lost 2; bases outside the gene matches: 7. This CDR3 spans 17 amino acids. CDR3 residues: CASSQDRRRGTYNEQFF. In nucleotides, the CDR3 is TGTGCCAGCAGCCAAGACCGGAGGCGGGGGACCTACAATGAGCAGTTCTTC.

This rearrangement joins TRBV7-2 to TRBJ1-6; D is unresolved. Trimming removed 5 bases from V and 0 bases from J, with 5 bases in between. The CDR3 spans 14 residues. Germline loops: CDR1 SGHTA, CDR2 FQGNSA. The CDR3 DNA follows: TGTGCCAGCAGCCGGAGCTCCTATAATTCACCCCTCCACTTT. This translates into CASSRSSYNSPLHF.

J is TRBJ2-2 and V is TRBV6-5; possible D gene TRBD2, 5 bases. V lost 5 bases, J lost 5 bases, and 9 bases lay in between. Germline CDR1 is MNHEY and CDR2 is SVGAGI. The CDR3 spans 13 residues. DNA of the CDR3: TGTGCCAGCAGTCCGGGAAGTACCGGGGAGCTGTTTTTT. It is translated as CASSPGSTGELFF.

The rearrangement links TRBV20-1 to TRBJ2-5; 10 bases map to TRBD2. The V gene end was trimmed by 5 bases and the J gene end by 4 bases; junction bases not matched to a gene: 10. CDR1 is DFQATT and CDR2 is SNEGSKA in the germline V gene (reference sequence). CDR3 length: 15 residues. Here the CDR3 DNA reads TGCAGTGCTCTCGCCTCTAGCGGGAGTAGAGAGACCCAGTACTTC. Protein: CSALASSGSRETQYF.

The V call is TRBV18, the J call TRBJ2-7; D is perhaps TRBD2 (6 bases). The germline V gene encodes CDR1 KGHSH and CDR2 LQKENI. CDR3 length: 15 residues. V was clipped by 3 bases and J by 6 bases, with 18 bases between them. The CDR3 here is CASSPREARGFEQYF. The CDR3 region has the DNA TGTGCCAGCTCACCCAGGGAGGCAAGGGGCTTCGAGCAGTACTTC.

The CDR3 nucleotides are TGTGCCAGCAGCCAAGATACCGGGACAGGGAAAGAGACCCAGTACTTC. It yields the protein CASSQDTGTGKETQYF. The chain has TRBV4-2 and TRBJ2-5; 9 positions match TRBD1. Germline V CDR1 and CDR2: LGHNA, YNFKEQ. After removal of 0 bases from V and 3 bases from J, the junction contained 5 bases not matched to a gene. CDR3 length equals 16 residues.

This rearrangement joins TRBV12-3 or TRBV12-4 to TRBJ2-2; possibly TRBD2 for D (5 bases). The CDR3 is 12 amino acids. The V gene lost 5 bases and the J gene lost 7 bases, with 8 bases spanning the gap. The CDR3 loop reads CASSPDFGELFF. DNA of the CDR3: TGTGCCAGCAGTCCGGACTTCGGGGAGCTGTTTTTT.

The chain is built from TRBV6-4 and TRBJ2-1; no definite D call. Germline V gene lookup returns CDR1 MRHNA and CDR2 SNTAGT. V lost 4 bases, J lost 7 bases, and 11 bases lay in between. The CDR3 covers 13 residues. The CDR3, as DNA: TGTGCCAGCAGTGTCTCCGCCCTAAATGAGCAGTTCTTC. Protein: CASSVSALNEQFF.

The chain recombines TRBV10-2 with TRBJ1-2; D is perhaps TRBD1 (6 bases). The V end lost 6 bases, the J end lost 4 bases, and 15 bases lay between the germline ends. Germline CDR1 reads WSHSY; CDR2 reads SAAADI. This CDR3 has 14 amino acids. CDR3 protein: CASSPTGSAYGYTF. CDR3 in DNA: TGCGCCAGCAGCCCCACAGGGAGTGCCTATGGCTACACCTTC.

V usage is TRBV2 and J usage is TRBJ2-5; 7 nucleotides line up with TRBD2. The V gene end was trimmed by 7 bases and the J gene end by 4 bases; junction bases not matched to a gene: 9. The CDR3 consists of 14 residues. Germline V lookup: CDR1 SNHLY, CDR2 FYNNEI. CDR3 in amino acids: CASNRLATGETQYF. The DNA of the CDR3 is TGTGCCAGCAACAGACTAGCAACGGGAGAGACCCAGTACTTC.

The chain combines TRBV29-1 with TRBJ2-7, with TRBD2 as a possible D gene (5 bases). Germline V gene lookup returns CDR1 SQVTM and CDR2 ANQGSEA. This CDR3 has 11 residues. Trimming removed 8 bases from V and 5 bases from J, with 13 bases in between. CDR3 sequence: CSTSIGNEQYV. DNA for the CDR3: TGCAGCACCTCCATCGGGAACGAGCAGTACGTC.

V gene TRBV20-1 combines with J gene TRBJ1-1; 8 positions match TRBD1. V lost 5 bases to trimming and J lost 6 bases; unmatched junction nucleotides: 14. Germline-derived CDR1 and CDR2 are DFQATT and SNEGSKA (reference sequence). There are 15 residues in the CDR3. The CDR3 loop reads CSAGSRGQGSAEAFF. The CDR3 DNA reads TGCAGTGCTGGCTCTCGTGGACAGGGATCCGCTGAAGCTTTCTTT.

The chain recombines TRBV29-1 with TRBJ1-1; a possible D gene is TRBD1 (5 bases). V dropped 7 bases and J dropped 5 bases, with 14 bases sitting between them. Germline-derived CDR1 and CDR2 are SQVTM and ANQGSEA. The CDR3 length is 12 residues. The CDR3, as DNA: TGCAGCGGGCGGGCAGGGAGTACTGAAGCTTTCTTT. This codes for CSGRAGSTEAFF.

The J gene is TRBJ1-5, the V gene TRBV19; 8 bases are a match to TRBD1. CDR3 length: 18 amino acids. The germline gives CDR1 LNHDA, CDR2 SQIVND (reference sequence). J lost 0 bases, V lost 0 bases, and 7 bases had no gene match. CDR3 in amino acids: CASSIEAGQGYSNQPQHF. The DNA for the CDR3 is TGTGCCAGTAGTATAGAAGCAGGACAGGGTTATAGCAATCAGCCCCAGCATTTT.

The gene calls are TRBV29-1 and TRBJ1-5, with D uncertain. Germline loops: CDR1 SQVTM, CDR2 ANQGSEA. Trimming shortened V by 4 bases and J by 5 bases, and 15 bases separated the two germline ends. This CDR3 comprises 14 residues. The CDR3 DNA reads TGCAGCGTTGCGGTTGAGACGGCTCATCAGCCCCAGCATTTT. Protein product: CSVAVETAHQPQHF.

V is TRBV12-3 or TRBV12-4 and J is TRBJ2-7; possibly TRBD1 for D (7 bases). There are 15 residues in the CDR3. The V gene lost 3 bases and the J gene lost 0 bases, with 12 bases spanning the gap. The CDR3 is CASSFRRGLSYEQYF. CDR3 bases: TGTGCCAGCAGTTTCCGGAGGGGGCTCTCCTACGAGCAGTACTTC.

The chain recombines TRBV29-1 with TRBJ1-1, with D unclear. CDR3 length: 13 residues. Germline CDR1 and CDR2: SQVTM and ANQGSEA. Deletions cut 6 bases from V and 1 base from J, with 12 bases between. The CDR3 loop reads CSVTGKGNTEAFF. CDR3 DNA sequence: TGCAGCGTGACCGGGAAGGGGAACACTGAAGCTTTCTTT.

Written as DNA, the CDR3 is TGTGCCAGCAGCTCCTTGACGGGACGGGGAAATGAAAAACTGTTTTTT. Protein product: CASSSLTGRGNEKLFF. This chain uses TRBV11-2 with TRBJ1-4, with D tentatively TRBD1 (5 bases). Germline V lookup: CDR1 SGHAT, CDR2 FQNNGV. The CDR3 has 16 residues. V lost 4 bases and J 5 bases, leaving 17 bases between the germline ends.

The CDR3 protein is CSAIHVIGSEARAFF. The CDR3 coding sequence is TGCAGCGCAATACACGTCATAGGTTCGGAGGCCCGAGCTTTCTTT. The chain is built from TRBV20-1 and TRBJ1-1, with no clear D. The CDR3 is made up of 15 amino acids. Germline assignment: CDR1 DFQATT and CDR2 SNEGSKA (reference sequence).